This entry describes one T cell receptor (beta chain). The antigen remains unidentified. As the sequencing template, cDNA was produced by extracting RNA and reverse transcribing it. Measured with immunoSEQ multiplex PCR; TCRdb has only the in-frame clones, and not every one. The sample contains about 150,000 clones, more than 40% of which appear only once. Alopecia areata patients had lesional scalp punch biopsies and peripheral blood taken from them. Investigators sorted PBMCs to obtain both CD4+ and CD8+ T cells. The data belong to a study of CD8+ T cells in alopecia areata. General study results and limits: Whereas mice showed it more clearly, TCR sharing across patients was murkier, possibly because of HLA.

The CDR3 spans 12 residues. CDR1 and CDR2 (germline): SQVTM, ANQGSEA. V lost 7 bases to trimming and J lost 5 bases; unmatched junction nucleotides: 6. The receptor comes from a human donor with alopecia areata. The chain carries TRBV29-1 and TRBJ2-5; 8 nucleotides match TRBD1. Material for sequencing was CD4+ T cells sorted from blood. The CDR3 DNA follows: TGCAGCGCACCGGGACAGGCGGAGACCCAGTACTTC. It translates to CSAPGQAETQYF.